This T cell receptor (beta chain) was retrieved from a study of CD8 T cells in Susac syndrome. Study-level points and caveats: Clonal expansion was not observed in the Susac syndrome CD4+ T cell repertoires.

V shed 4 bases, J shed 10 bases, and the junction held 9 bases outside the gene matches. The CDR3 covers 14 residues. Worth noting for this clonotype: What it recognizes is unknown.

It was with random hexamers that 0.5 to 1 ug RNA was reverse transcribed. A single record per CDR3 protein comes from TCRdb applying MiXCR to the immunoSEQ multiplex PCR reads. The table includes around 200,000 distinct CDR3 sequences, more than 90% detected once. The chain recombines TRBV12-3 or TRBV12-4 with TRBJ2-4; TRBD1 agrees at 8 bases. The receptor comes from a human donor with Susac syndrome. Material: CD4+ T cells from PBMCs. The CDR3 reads CASSSAGTGGIQYF. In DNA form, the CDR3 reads TGTGCCAGCAGTTCCGCCGGGACAGGAGGTATTCAGTACTTC.